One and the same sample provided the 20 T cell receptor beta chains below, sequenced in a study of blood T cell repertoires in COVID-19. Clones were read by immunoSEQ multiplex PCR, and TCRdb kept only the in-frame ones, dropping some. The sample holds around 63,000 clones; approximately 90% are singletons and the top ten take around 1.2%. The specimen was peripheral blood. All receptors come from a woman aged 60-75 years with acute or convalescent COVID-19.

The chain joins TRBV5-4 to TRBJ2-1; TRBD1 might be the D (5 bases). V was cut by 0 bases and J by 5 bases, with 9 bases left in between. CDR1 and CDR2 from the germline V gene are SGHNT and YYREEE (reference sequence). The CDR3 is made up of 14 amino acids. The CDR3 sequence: CASSLVQGNNEQFF. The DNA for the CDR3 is TGTGCCAGCAGCTTGGTTCAGGGCAACAATGAGCAGTTCTTC.

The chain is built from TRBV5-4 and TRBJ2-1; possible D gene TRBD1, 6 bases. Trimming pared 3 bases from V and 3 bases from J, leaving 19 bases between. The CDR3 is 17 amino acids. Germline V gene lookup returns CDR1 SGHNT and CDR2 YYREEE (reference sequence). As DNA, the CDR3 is TGTGCCAGCAGCTCCCAGGGGCTAGTTGACAACTACAATGAGCAGTTCTTC. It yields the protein CASSSQGLVDNYNEQFF.

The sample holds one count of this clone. The CDR3 DNA reads as TGTGCCAGCAGCTTAAGTTGGCTCAGGGATAATTCACCCCTCCACTTT. The encoded protein is CASSLSWLRDNSPLHF. V and J are TRBV11-2 and TRBJ1-6, with D possibly being TRBD1 (5 bases). In germline, CDR1 is SGHAT, CDR2 FQNNGV. V lost 2 bases and J 5 bases, leaving 13 bases between the germline ends. The CDR3 sequence is 16 residues long.

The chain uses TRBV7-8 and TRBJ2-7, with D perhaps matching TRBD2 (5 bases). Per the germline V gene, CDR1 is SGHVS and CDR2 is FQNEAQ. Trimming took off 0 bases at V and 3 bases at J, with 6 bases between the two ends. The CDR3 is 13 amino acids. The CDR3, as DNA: TGTGCCAGCAGCTTAGCGGGAGACTACGAGCAGTACGTC. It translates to CASSLAGDYEQYV.

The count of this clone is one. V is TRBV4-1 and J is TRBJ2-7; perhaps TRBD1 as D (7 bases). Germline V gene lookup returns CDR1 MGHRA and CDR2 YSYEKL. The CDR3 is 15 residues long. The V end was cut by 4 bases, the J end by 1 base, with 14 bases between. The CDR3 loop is CASSLRQGGSYEQYV. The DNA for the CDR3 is TGCGCCAGCAGCCTTAGACAGGGAGGTTCCTACGAGCAGTACGTC.

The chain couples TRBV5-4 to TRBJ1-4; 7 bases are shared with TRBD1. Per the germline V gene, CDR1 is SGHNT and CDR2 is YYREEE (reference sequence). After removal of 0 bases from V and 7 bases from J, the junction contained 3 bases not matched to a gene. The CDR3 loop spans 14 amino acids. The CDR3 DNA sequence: TGTGCCAGCAGCTTGGACAGGGGCTTTGAAAAACTGTTTTTT. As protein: CASSLDRGFEKLFF.

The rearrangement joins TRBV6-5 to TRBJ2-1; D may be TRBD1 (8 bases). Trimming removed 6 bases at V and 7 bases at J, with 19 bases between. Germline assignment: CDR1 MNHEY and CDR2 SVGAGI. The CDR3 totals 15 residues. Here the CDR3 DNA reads TGTGCCAGCAGCGCCCGCGGACAGGGAGGGAATGAGCAGTTCTTC. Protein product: CASSARGQGGNEQFF.

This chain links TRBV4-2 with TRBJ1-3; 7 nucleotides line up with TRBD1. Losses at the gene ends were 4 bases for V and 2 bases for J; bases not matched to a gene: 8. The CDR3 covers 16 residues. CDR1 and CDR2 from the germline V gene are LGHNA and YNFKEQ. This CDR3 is CASSPGTEGTGNTIYF. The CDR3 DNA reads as TGTGCCAGCAGCCCAGGGACAGAGGGAACTGGAAACACCATATATTTT.

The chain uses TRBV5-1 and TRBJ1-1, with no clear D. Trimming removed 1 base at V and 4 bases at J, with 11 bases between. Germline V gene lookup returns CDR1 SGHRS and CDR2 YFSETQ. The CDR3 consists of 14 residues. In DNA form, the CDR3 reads TGCGCCAGCAGCTTGCAAGGAGCTTTCACTGAAGCTTTCTTT. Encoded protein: CASSLQGAFTEAFF.

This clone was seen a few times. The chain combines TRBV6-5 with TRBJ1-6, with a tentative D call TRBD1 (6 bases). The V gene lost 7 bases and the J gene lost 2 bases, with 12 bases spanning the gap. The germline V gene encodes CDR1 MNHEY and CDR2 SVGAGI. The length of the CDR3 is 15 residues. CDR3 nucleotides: TGTGCCAGCAAGATCGGGACAACCTATAATTCACCCCTCCACTTT. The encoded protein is CASKIGTTYNSPLHF.

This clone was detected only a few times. The chain's CDR3 is CASSEPHRDRGPYEQYV. Written as DNA, the CDR3 is TGTGCCAGCAGTGAGCCCCACCGGGACAGGGGGCCCTACGAGCAGTACGTC. V and J are TRBV6-1 and TRBJ2-7, with 12 bases identical to TRBD1. The germline V gene encodes CDR1 MNHNS and CDR2 SASEGT. Trimming removed 3 bases from V and 2 bases from J; junction bases left unmatched: 8. The CDR3 extends over 17 amino acids.

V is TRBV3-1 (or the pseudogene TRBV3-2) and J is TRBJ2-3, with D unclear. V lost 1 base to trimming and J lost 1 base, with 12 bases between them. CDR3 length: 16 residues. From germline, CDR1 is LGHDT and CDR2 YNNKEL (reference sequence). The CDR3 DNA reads TGTGCCAGCAGCCAAGGAGGTAGTCCGGGCACAGATACGCAGTATTTT. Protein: CASSQGGSPGTDTQYF.

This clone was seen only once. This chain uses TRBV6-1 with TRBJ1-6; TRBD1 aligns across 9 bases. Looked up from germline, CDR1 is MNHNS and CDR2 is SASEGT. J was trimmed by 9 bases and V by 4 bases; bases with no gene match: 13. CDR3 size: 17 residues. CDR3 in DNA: TGTGCCAGCAGTGCCCTCCCCAGAGGACAGGGGAGTTCACCCCTCCACTTT. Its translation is CASSALPRGQGSSPLHF.

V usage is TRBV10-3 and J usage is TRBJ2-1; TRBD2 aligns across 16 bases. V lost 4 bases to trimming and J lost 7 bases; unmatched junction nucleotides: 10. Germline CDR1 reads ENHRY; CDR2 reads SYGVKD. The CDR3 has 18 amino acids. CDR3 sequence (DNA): TGTGCCATCAGTGCACAGGAGGGACTAGCGGGAGGGCCTAATGAGCAGTTCTTC. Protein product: CAISAQEGLAGGPNEQFF.

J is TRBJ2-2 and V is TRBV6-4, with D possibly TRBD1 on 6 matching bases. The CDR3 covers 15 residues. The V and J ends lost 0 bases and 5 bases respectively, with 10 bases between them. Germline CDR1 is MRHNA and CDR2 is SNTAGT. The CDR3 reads CASSDSAGETGELFF. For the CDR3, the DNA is TGTGCCAGCAGTGACTCGGCAGGGGAAACCGGGGAGCTGTTTTTT.

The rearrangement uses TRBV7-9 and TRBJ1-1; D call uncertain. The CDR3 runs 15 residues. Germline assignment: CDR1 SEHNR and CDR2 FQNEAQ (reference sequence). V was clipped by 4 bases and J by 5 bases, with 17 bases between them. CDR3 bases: TGTGCCAGCAGCTCCGGGGAACCCCAGAGGACTGAAGCTTTCTTT. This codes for CASSSGEPQRTEAFF.

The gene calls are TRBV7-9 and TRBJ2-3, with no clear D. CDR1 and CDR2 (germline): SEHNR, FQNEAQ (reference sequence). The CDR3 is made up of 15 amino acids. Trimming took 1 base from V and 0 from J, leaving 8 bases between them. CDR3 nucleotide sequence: TGTGCCAGCAGCTTAGAAGCGCGCAGCACAGATACGCAGTATTTT. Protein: CASSLEARSTDTQYF.

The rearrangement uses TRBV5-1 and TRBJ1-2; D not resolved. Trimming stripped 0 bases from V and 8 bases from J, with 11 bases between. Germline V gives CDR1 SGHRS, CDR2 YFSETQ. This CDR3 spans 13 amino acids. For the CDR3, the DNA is TGCGCCAGCAGCTTGGATGTCCGCGGGGGCTACACCTTC. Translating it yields CASSLDVRGGYTF.

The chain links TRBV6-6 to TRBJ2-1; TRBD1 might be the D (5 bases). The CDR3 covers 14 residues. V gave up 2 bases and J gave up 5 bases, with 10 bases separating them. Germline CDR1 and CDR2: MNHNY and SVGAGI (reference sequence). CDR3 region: CASSYPQGNNEQFF. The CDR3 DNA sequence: TGTGCCAGCAGTTACCCCCAGGGTAACAATGAGCAGTTCTTC.

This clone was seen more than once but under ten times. CDR3 DNA sequence: TGTGCCAGTAGTTCATCGACAGGGGGAATCGGCGGCTACACCTTC. Its protein is CASSSSTGGIGGYTF. This chain links TRBV19 with TRBJ1-2; 9 positions match TRBD1. CDR3 length: 15 amino acids. The germline CDR1 and CDR2 sequences are LNHDA and SQIVND (reference sequence). Unmatched junction bases numbered 12, after V lost 5 bases and J lost 8 bases.